Listed below are T cell receptor beta chains from one sample, sequenced in a study of beta chain features in type 1 diabetes. Using immunoSEQ multiplex PCR, the repertoire was profiled, and TCRdb retains in-frame clones only, with some absent. The data contain roughly 730,000 clones, roughly an eighth of them seen just once; the ten biggest clones take up 0.02% to 0.025%. Sequences were obtained from naive CD4+ T cells from blood. The receptor set was obtained from a man aged 18 to 35 with type 1 diabetes. Both conserved end residues are part of each CDR3. The D gene is left open where the match is weak. The size entry is marked missing in some rows and otherwise reads once, few, many or a size class.

clone size: few; D gene: TRBD2; V gene: TRBV27; J gene: TRBJ2-1; CDR3 protein: CASSLLAGAYNEQFF; CDR3 DNA: TGTGCCAGCAGTCTACTAGCGGGGGCCTACAATGAGCAGTTCTTC
clone size: .; D gene: .; V gene: TRBV20-1; J gene: TRBJ2-2; CDR3 protein: CSAISTGELFF; CDR3 DNA: TGCAGTGCTATCAGCACCGGGGAGCTGTTTTTT
clone size: .; D gene: .; V gene: TRBV29-1; J gene: TRBJ2-1; CDR3 protein: CSERGSSWGEQFF; CDR3 DNA: TGCAGCGAAAGAGGGTCTAGCTGGGGTGAGCAGTTCTTC
clone size: .; D gene: TRBD1; V gene: TRBV29-1; J gene: TRBJ1-1; CDR3 protein: CSAFPGQGNTEAFF; CDR3 DNA: TGCAGCGCCTTCCCGGGACAGGGGAACACTGAAGCTTTCTTT
clone size: few; D gene: TRBD2; V gene: TRBV13; J gene: TRBJ2-3; CDR3 protein: CASSQFGIAGTFTDTQYF; CDR3 DNA: TGTGCCAGCAGCCAGTTTGGGATAGCGGGGACCTTCACAGATACGCAGTATTTT
clone size: few; D gene: TRBD1; V gene: TRBV12-5; J gene: TRBJ1-6; CDR3 protein: CASGWDRDRGSPLHF; CDR3 DNA: TGTGCTAGTGGTTGGGACCGGGACAGGGGTTCACCCCTCCACTTT
clone size: .; D gene: TRBD1; V gene: TRBV30; J gene: TRBJ1-2; CDR3 protein: CAWSVLSQGDYGYTF; CDR3 DNA: TGTGCCTGGAGTGTACTATCCCAGGGGGACTATGGCTACACCTTC
clone size: .; D gene: TRBD2; V gene: TRBV5-1; J gene: TRBJ2-3; CDR3 protein: CASSLVGGGNTDTQYF; CDR3 DNA: TGCGCCAGCAGCTTGGTAGGCGGGGGGAACACAGATACGCAGTATTTT
clone size: .; D gene: .; V gene: TRBV5-1; J gene: TRBJ2-7; CDR3 protein: CASSGANQGYEQYF; CDR3 DNA: TGCGCCAGCAGCGGGGCCAACCAGGGCTACGAGCAGTACTTC
clone size: .; D gene: .; V gene: TRBV6-5; J gene: TRBJ1-6; CDR3 protein: CASSYPAGSPLHF; CDR3 DNA: TGTGCCAGCAGTTACCCGGCTGGTTCGCCCCTCCACTTT
clone size: few; D gene: .; V gene: TRBV6-5; J gene: TRBJ1-3; CDR3 protein: CASSYSNTAGNTIYF; CDR3 DNA: TGTGCCAGCAGTTACTCGAATACAGCTGGAAACACCATATATTTT
clone size: .; D gene: TRBD1; V gene: TRBV9; J gene: TRBJ2-7; CDR3 protein: CASSVAGQGAPYEQYF; CDR3 DNA: TGTGCCAGCAGCGTAGCCGGACAGGGGGCCCCCTACGAGCAGTACTTC
clone size: .; D gene: .; V gene: TRBV10-2; J gene: TRBJ2-5; CDR3 protein: CASRRDGQETQYF; CDR3 DNA: TGCGCCAGCAGGAGGGACGGACAAGAGACCCAGTACTTC
clone size: .; D gene: TRBD1; V gene: TRBV15; J gene: TRBJ2-7; CDR3 protein: CATNPGTGVYEQYF; CDR3 DNA: TGTGCCACCAACCCAGGGACAGGGGTGTACGAGCAGTACTTC
clone size: few; D gene: .; V gene: TRBV23-1; J gene: TRBJ1-4; CDR3 protein: CASSQSYPKPDEKLFF; CDR3 DNA: TGCGCCAGCAGTCAATCGTATCCGAAGCCGGATGAAAAACTGTTTTTT
clone size: .; D gene: .; V gene: TRBV6-5; J gene: TRBJ2-7; CDR3 protein: CASSYHSNSPYEQYF; CDR3 DNA: TGTGCCAGCAGCTACCACTCAAACTCACCCTACGAGCAGTACTTC
clone size: few; D gene: .; V gene: TRBV14; J gene: TRBJ2-6; CDR3 protein: CASSLQRLRSSGANVLTF; CDR3 DNA: TGTGCCAGCAGCCTCCAACGGTTGAGATCCTCTGGGGCCAACGTCCTGACTTTC
clone size: few; D gene: .; V gene: TRBV4-1; J gene: TRBJ2-7; CDR3 protein: CASSQDWGELPSYEQYF; CDR3 DNA: TGCGCCAGCAGCCAAGATTGGGGGGAGCTCCCCTCCTACGAGCAGTACTTC
clone size: .; D gene: TRBD2; V gene: TRBV7-2; J gene: TRBJ2-7; CDR3 protein: CASSTSSGGAKAYEQYF; CDR3 DNA: TGTGCCAGCAGCACATCTAGCGGGGGGGCTAAGGCGTACGAGCAGTACTTC
clone size: .; D gene: .; V gene: TRBV1; J gene: TRBJ2-1; CDR3 protein: CTRVGERGKEAQFF; CDR3 DNA: TGCACCAGGGTAGGAGAGCGGGGGAAAGAAGCTCAGTTCTTC
clone size: .; D gene: TRBD1; V gene: TRBV2; J gene: TRBJ2-7; CDR3 protein: CASSRTGYYEQYF; CDR3 DNA: TGTGCCAGCAGTAGGACAGGGTACTACGAGCAGTACTTC
clone size: .; D gene: .; V gene: TRBV6-6; J gene: TRBJ1-2; CDR3 protein: CASSYSNDNYGYTF; CDR3 DNA: TGTGCCAGCAGTTACTCGAATGACAACTATGGCTACACCTTC
clone size: .; D gene: .; V gene: TRBV9; J gene: TRBJ2-1; CDR3 protein: CASSVSGANEQFF; CDR3 DNA: TGTGCCAGCAGCGTTTCGGGGGCTAATGAGCAGTTCTTC
clone size: .; D gene: .; V gene: TRBV6-6; J gene: TRBJ2-3; CDR3 protein: CASSYPDGGPDTQYF; CDR3 DNA: TGTGCCAGCAGTTACCCGGATGGGGGTCCAGATACGCAGTATTTT
clone size: few; D gene: .; V gene: TRBV2; J gene: TRBJ1-1; CDR3 protein: CASTPEGSTEAFF; CDR3 DNA: TGTGCCAGCACGCCGGAGGGTAGCACTGAAGCTTTCTTT
clone size: .; D gene: TRBD2; V gene: TRBV30; J gene: TRBJ2-3; CDR3 protein: CAWSRLFGAGVEDTQYF; CDR3 DNA: TGTGCCTGGAGCCGACTTTTTGGGGCGGGGGTTGAGGATACGCAGTATTTT
clone size: .; D gene: .; V gene: TRBV30; J gene: TRBJ1-5; CDR3 protein: CAWSFRSHQPQHF; CDR3 DNA: TGTGCCTGGAGTTTCAGAAGCCATCAGCCCCAGCATTTT